These 16 T cell receptor beta chains came from one sample sequenced in a study of vaccination effects on CD4 cells after COVID-19. Within the ViraFEST assay, antigen-specific CD4+ T cells underwent expansion with viral peptide pools prior to sequencing. With approximately 9 days of culture completed, CD4+ T cells were isolated. Nucleocapsid antibodies were negative in the vaccine recipients, who had never had SARS-CoV-2 infection. Their antigen targets remain unknown. The method was immunoSEQ multiplex PCR; TCRdb's version includes in-frame clones alone and lacks a portion of them. The table includes under 25,000 clones, roughly 75% detected once. The specimen was CD4+ T cells from PBMCs cultured with HCoV-NL63 spike peptides, collected before COVID-19 vaccination. The receptor set was obtained from a human donor who received a COVID-19 vaccine.

This clone came up many times. The chain has TRBV28 and TRBJ1-1; no definite D call. Germline V CDR1 and CDR2: MDHEN, SYDVKM. There are 13 residues in the CDR3. V was trimmed by 3 bases and J by 1 base, leaving 6 bases between them. The CDR3 reads CASSFRRNTEAFF. The DNA of the CDR3 is TGTGCCAGCAGTTTCCGACGGAACACTGAAGCTTTCTTT.

The chain is built from TRBV6-6 and TRBJ2-1; TRBD2 aligns across 7 bases. The CDR3 loop spans 16 amino acids. Losses at the gene ends were 2 bases for V and 3 bases for J; bases not matched to a gene: 7. Looked up from germline, CDR1 is MNHNY and CDR2 is SVGAGI (reference sequence). The CDR3 here is CASSYRRGSFYNEQFF. The CDR3 nucleotides read TGTGCCAGCAGTTACCGTCGCGGGAGCTTCTACAATGAGCAGTTCTTC.

The chain couples TRBV6-5 to TRBJ2-7; a possible D gene is TRBD1 (6 bases). Germline loops: CDR1 MNHEY, CDR2 SVGAGI. The germline V and J ends were trimmed by 5 bases and 3 bases, with 14 bases remaining between them. The CDR3 contains 14 residues. CDR3 DNA: TGTGCCAGCAGTAACACCAGGGGTAACTACGAGCAGTACTTC. This sequence encodes CASSNTRGNYEQYF.

The J gene is TRBJ1-1, the V gene TRBV6-4; TRBD1 matches 9 bases. In germline, CDR1 is MRHNA, CDR2 SNTAGT. V dropped 7 bases and J dropped 0; count of bases not matched to a gene: 15. The CDR3 has 18 amino acids. CDR3 sequence reads: CASNPTGGGAGMNTEAFF. The CDR3 DNA reads TGTGCCAGCAACCCGACAGGGGGAGGGGCTGGGATGAACACTGAAGCTTTCTTT.

CDR3 region: CASSLGPTGIRITEAFF. Written as DNA, the CDR3 is TGTGCCAGCAGCTTAGGCCCCACAGGGATCCGAATCACTGAAGCTTTCTTT. The genes are TRBV7-2 and TRBJ1-1; D is perhaps TRBD1 (6 bases). Germline CDR1 is SGHTA and CDR2 is FQGNSA. The CDR3 loop spans 17 amino acids. V lost 1 base and J lost 4, with 19 bases in between.

This chain joins TRBV7-8 and TRBJ2-7; 8 bases are a match to TRBD2. The CDR3 extends over 15 amino acids. CDR1 is SGHVS and CDR2 is FQNEAQ in the germline V gene. V gave up 7 bases and J gave up 0 bases; unmatched junction bases: 8. CDR3 nucleotides: TGTGCCAGCACCGGTCGGGGGGGGAGCTCCTACGAGCAGTACTTC. It translates to CASTGRGGSSYEQYF.

The CDR3 spells CASSLYAGGGGDTQYF. DNA of the CDR3: TGCGCCAGCAGCTTGTATGCGGGGGGCGGCGGGGATACGCAGTATTTT. The V and J genes are TRBV5-1 and TRBJ2-3; TRBD2 agrees at 8 bases. CDR1 is SGHRS, CDR2 YFSETQ, per germline. V lost 1 base, J lost 6 bases, and 10 bases stayed unmatched. This CDR3 has 16 residues.

The chain couples TRBV7-2 to TRBJ1-1; 9 nucleotides line up with TRBD1. Unmatched junction bases numbered 9, after V lost 6 bases and J lost 4 bases. In germline, CDR1 is SGHTA, CDR2 FQGNSA. CDR3 length: 15 residues. The CDR3 here is CASSYTGGEVTEAFF. CDR3 DNA sequence: TGTGCCAGCAGTTATACAGGGGGCGAGGTCACTGAAGCTTTCTTT.

This clone was seen a single time. This chain links TRBV5-1 with TRBJ2-2; TRBD2 is a possible D gene (6 bases). This CDR3 spans 16 amino acids. Trimming left V 0 bases short and J 5 bases short, with 14 bases between. Looked up from germline, CDR1 is SGHRS and CDR2 is YFSETQ. Here the CDR3 reads CASSLAAGWETGELFF. CDR3 in DNA: TGCGCCAGCAGCTTGGCCGCGGGGTGGGAGACCGGGGAGCTGTTTTTT.

The chain couples TRBV7-8 to TRBJ2-3, with a tentative D call TRBD2 (5 bases). The CDR3 covers 15 residues. Germline V gene lookup returns CDR1 SGHVS and CDR2 FQNEAQ. V lost 2 bases and J 4 bases, leaving 13 bases between the germline ends. The CDR3 region is CASSLRGLRADTQYF. CDR3 in DNA: TGTGCCAGCAGCTTACGGGGATTACGAGCAGATACGCAGTATTTT.

The CDR3 nucleotides are TGTGCCAGTACCACCTACGAGCAGTACTTC. The encoded protein is CASTTYEQYF. The J gene is TRBJ2-7, the V gene TRBV19; D gene ambiguous. CDR1 and CDR2 from the germline V gene are LNHDA and SQIVND (reference sequence). The CDR3 is made up of 10 amino acids. V gave up 7 bases and J gave up 2 bases, with 3 bases separating them.

The CDR3 protein is CASSQDQAGPSGNTIYF. The CDR3 DNA is TGTGCCAGCAGCCAAGATCAGGCAGGTCCCTCTGGAAACACCATATATTTT. The chain joins TRBV4-2 to TRBJ1-3; D remains unclear. Trimming pared 0 bases from V and 0 bases from J, leaving 12 bases between. The CDR3 has 17 amino acids. From germline, CDR1 is LGHNA and CDR2 YNFKEQ.

The chain employs TRBV7-2 and TRBJ1-2; 7 nucleotides agree with TRBD1. V lost 1 base and J lost 4; bases outside the gene matches: 6. CDR1 SGHTA and CDR2 FQGNSA come from the germline V gene. The CDR3 has 15 residues. DNA of the CDR3: TGTGCCAGCAGCTTAGTTCAGGGGGACGGCTATGGCTACACCTTC. Amino acid sequence: CASSLVQGDGYGYTF.

This chain links TRBV10-3 with TRBJ1-4; a possible D gene is TRBD1 (6 bases). The V gene's germline CDR1 is ENHRY and CDR2 SYGVKD. The CDR3 has 15 amino acids. V was pared by 3 bases and J by 13 bases, with 21 bases between. The CDR3 here is CAISDPTGSRAGLFF. The CDR3 DNA is TGTGCCATCAGTGACCCCACAGGGTCCCGTGCGGGACTGTTTTTT.

This chain uses TRBV20-1 with TRBJ2-3; 7 bases match TRBD2. V trimming: 3 bases; J trimming: 0 bases; junction bases outside the gene matches: 3. CDR1 and CDR2 from the germline V gene are DFQATT and SNEGSKA (reference sequence). The CDR3 extends over 14 amino acids. DNA of the CDR3: TGCAGTGCTAGTATGGGGGGGAGCACAGATACGCAGTATTTT. Its translation is CSASMGGSTDTQYF.

The rearrangement uses TRBV12-5 and TRBJ2-5; D possibly uses TRBD1 or TRBD2 (5 bases each). The V end was cut by 2 bases, the J end by 5 bases, with 9 bases between. The germline CDR1 and CDR2 sequences are LGHNT and FRNRAP. The CDR3 contains 13 residues. The CDR3 spells CASGLKGSETQYF. In DNA form, the CDR3 reads TGTGCTAGTGGTTTGAAGGGGAGCGAGACCCAGTACTTC.